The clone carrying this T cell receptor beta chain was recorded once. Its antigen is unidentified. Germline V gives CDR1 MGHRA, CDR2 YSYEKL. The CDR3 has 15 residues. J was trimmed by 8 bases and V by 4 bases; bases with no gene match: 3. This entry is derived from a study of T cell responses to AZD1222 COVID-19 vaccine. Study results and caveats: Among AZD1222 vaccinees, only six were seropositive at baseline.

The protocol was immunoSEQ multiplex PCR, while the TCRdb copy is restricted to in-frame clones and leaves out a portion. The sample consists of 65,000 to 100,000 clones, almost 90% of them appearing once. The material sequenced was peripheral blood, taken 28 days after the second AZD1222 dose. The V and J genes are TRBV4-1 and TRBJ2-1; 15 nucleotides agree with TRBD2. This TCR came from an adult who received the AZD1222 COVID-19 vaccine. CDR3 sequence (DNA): TGCGCCAGCAGCCTCGGACTAGCGGGAGGGTATGAGCAGTTCTTC. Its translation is CASSLGLAGGYEQFF.